Listed below are T cell receptor beta chains from one sample, sequenced in a study of blood T cells in healthy people across ages. TCRdb reanalysed the 5' RACE reads using MiXCR and keeps one entry per CDR3 protein. The sample consists of under 800,000 distinct CDR3 sequences, 21% of them appearing once. The sample consisted of blood. These receptors all stem from a man between 65 and 80 years old in good health. Both conserved end residues are part of each CDR3. D genes are given only for firm matches. Not every row has a clone size; where given, it reads once, few, many or a size class.

D gene,J gene,V gene,clone size,CDR3 DNA,CDR3 protein
TRBD2,TRBJ2-3,TRBV12-3/TRBV12-4,few,TGTGCCAGCAGCTCCTTGGTGGCGGGAGGCACAGATACGCAGTATTTT,CASSSLVAGGTDTQYF
.,TRBJ2-3,TRBV3-1,many,TGTGCCAGCAGCCAAGTGAGGACTGTCACAGATACGCAGTATTTT,CASSQVRTVTDTQYF
.,TRBJ2-7,TRBV28,few,TGTGCCAGCAGTTTCGTGGGGACAAACTACGAGCAGTACTTC,CASSFVGTNYEQYF
.,TRBJ2-1,TRBV29-1,many,TGCAGCGTTCAACGGATCAATGAGCAGTTCTTC,CSVQRINEQFF
TRBD1,TRBJ2-5,TRBV4-1,.,TGCGCCAGCAGCTCCCAGGGGGCGCAAGAGACCCAGTACTTC,CASSSQGAQETQYF
TRBD2,TRBJ2-1,TRBV20-1,few,TGCAGTGCTAGGCCTATAGCGGGATACAATGAGCAGTTCTTC,CSARPIAGYNEQFF
.,TRBJ2-1,TRBV29-1,few,TGCAGCGTTGTTGTCCGGGGACCCTCTAACAATGAGCAGTTCTTC,CSVVVRGPSNNEQFF
.,TRBJ2-5,TRBV4-1,few,TGCGCCAGCAGCCAACACGGGACGGAACAAGGGACCCAGTACTTC,CASSQHGTEQGTQYF
TRBD1,TRBJ1-2,TRBV6-5,few,TGTGCCAGCAGCCACAGGGGTAAAGGATCTGGCTACACCTTC,CASSHRGKGSGYTF
.,TRBJ2-7,TRBV12-5,few,TGTGCTAGTGGTTTAACCCCTCGGGAGCAGTACTTC,CASGLTPREQYF
.,TRBJ2-5,TRBV5-1,.,TGCGCCAGCACCTTGATCATCGGGATCCAAGAGACCCAGTACTTC,CASTLIIGIQETQYF
.,TRBJ2-1,TRBV20-1,many,TGCAGTGCTAGCACCGGGCCCAATGAGCAGTTCTTC,CSASTGPNEQFF
.,TRBJ1-2,TRBV20-1,.,TGCAGTGCTAGAGACCCCGGGACTAACTATGGCTACACCTTC,CSARDPGTNYGYTF
TRBD1,TRBJ2-5,TRBV12-3/TRBV12-4,few,TGTGCCAGCAGTTTCCGGGACAGGGTTGAGACCCAGTACTTC,CASSFRDRVETQYF
.,TRBJ2-7,TRBV20-1,few,TGCAGTGCTAGAGATCTTTGGGGGAGCTCCTACGAGCAGTACTTC,CSARDLWGSSYEQYF
.,TRBJ1-4,TRBV5-6,few,TGTGCCAGCAGCTTGAAGGGGACCACTAATGAAAAACTGTTTTTT,CASSLKGTTNEKLFF
.,TRBJ2-5,TRBV3-1,.,TGTGCCAGCAGCCACCTGATCCAAGAGACCCAGTACTTC,CASSHLIQETQYF
.,TRBJ2-3,TRBV12-3/TRBV12-4,.,TGTGCCAGCAGTTTCTGGCCACCCACAGATACGCAGTATTTT,CASSFWPPTDTQYF
.,TRBJ1-5,TRBV10-3,.,TGTGCCATCAGTGATTCGGGGGGCGGTCAGCCCCAGCATTTT,CAISDSGGGQPQHF
TRBD2,TRBJ2-7,TRBV27,.,TGTGCCAGCAGTGTAACACCGGGACTAGGCTACGAGCAGTACTTC,CASSVTPGLGYEQYF
.,TRBJ2-5,TRBV4-1,.,TGCGCCAGCAGCCAAGGGCACAGACAAGAGACCCAGTACTTC,CASSQGHRQETQYF
.,TRBJ2-3,TRBV2,.,TGTGCCAGCACCGGGGACGGGAATACGCAGTATTTT,CASTGDGNTQYF
TRBD1,TRBJ1-4,TRBV12-3/TRBV12-4,.,TGTGCCAGCAGTCCAGACAGGGGTCAGTTTGAAAAGCTGTTTTTT,CASSPDRGQFEKLFF
TRBD2,TRBJ2-1,TRBV5-6,.,TGTGCCAGCAGCTACGGACTAGCAGGCTCCTACAATGAGCAGTTCTTC,CASSYGLAGSYNEQFF
.,TRBJ2-1,TRBV7-6,.,TGTGCCAGCAGCTTGACCGGGATTGCGTACAATGAGCAGTTCTTC,CASSLTGIAYNEQFF
TRBD2,TRBJ2-5,TRBV15,few,TGTGCCACCAGCAGAGAGAGGCTAGCGGGTAAAGAGACCCAGTACTTC,CATSRERLAGKETQYF
TRBD2,TRBJ2-3,TRBV12-5,few,TGTGCTAGTGGTGTTAGCGGGAGAGGGACAGATACGCAGTATTTT,CASGVSGRGTDTQYF
.,TRBJ1-4,TRBV6-5,.,TGTGCCAGCAGGGGGCTTGGGTTTGAAAAACTGTTTTTT,CASRGLGFEKLFF
.,TRBJ1-2,TRBV20-1,.,TGCAGTGCTAGAGATCAGTGGGGAACCTATGGCTACACCTTC,CSARDQWGTYGYTF
.,TRBJ2-5,TRBV7-2,.,TGTGCCAGCAGCACGGGCCGGGAGCAAGAGACCCAGTACTTC,CASSTGREQETQYF
.,TRBJ2-7,TRBV6-2/TRBV6-3,.,TGTGCCAGCAGAACAATCAGGGGTTCTCAGTTCGAGCAGTACTTC,CASRTIRGSQFEQYF
.,TRBJ1-5,TRBV20-1,.,TGCAGTGCTAGGACATCGGTCTACCAGCCCCAGCATTTT,CSARTSVYQPQHF
.,TRBJ2-5,TRBV10-3,few,TGTGCCATCAGTCCGAGTAGAAGGGATCAAGAGACCCAGTACTTC,CAISPSRRDQETQYF
.,TRBJ1-5,TRBV18,.,TGTGCCAGCTCACCACGGGGGTTGGATAGCAATCAGCCCCAGCATTTT,CASSPRGLDSNQPQHF
TRBD2,TRBJ2-2,TRBV10-3,.,TGTGCCATCAGTGAGATAGCGGGCACCGGGGAGCTGTTTTTT,CAISEIAGTGELFF
.,TRBJ2-2,TRBV10-3,.,TGTGCCATCACTAGGACCCCGAACACCGGGGAGCTGTTTTTT,CAITRTPNTGELFF
.,TRBJ1-2,TRBV29-1,many,TGCAGCGTTGACCCCCATAACTATGGCTACACCTTC,CSVDPHNYGYTF
TRBD2,TRBJ2-1,TRBV29-1,few,TGCAGCGCCGAGGGTGGGACTAGCGCGTACAATGAGCAGTTCTTC,CSAEGGTSAYNEQFF
.,TRBJ1-5,TRBV7-6,.,TGTGCCAGCAGCTTTAAGCCGGATCAGCCCCAGCATTTT,CASSFKPDQPQHF
.,TRBJ2-5,TRBV7-2,.,TGTGCCAGCAGCTTAAGACAGGCCGCGCGAGAGACCCAGTACTTC,CASSLRQAARETQYF
TRBD2,TRBJ2-1,TRBV28,.,TGTGCCAGCAGTAGGGGACTAGCGGGAGGGCCGAGCTCCTACAATGAGCAGTTCTTC,CASSRGLAGGPSSYNEQFF
.,TRBJ2-3,TRBV9,few,TGTGCCAGCAGCGTAGGGGGGGATTCTAGCACAGATACGCAGTATTTT,CASSVGGDSSTDTQYF
.,TRBJ1-4,TRBV28,.,TGTGCCAGCACCCTCCCCCGGGAAGGTGAAAAACCGTTTTTT,CASTLPREGEKPFF
.,TRBJ2-5,TRBV2,few,TGTGCCAGCAGTGAGACTCGCCAAGAGACCCAGTACTTC,CASSETRQETQYF
.,TRBJ1-4,TRBV6-2/TRBV6-3,.,TGTGCCAGCAGTTACCCGACGGCCGACATTTTT,CASSYPTADIF
.,TRBJ2-1,TRBV3-1,.,TGTGCCAGCAGCCAAGCGTTCCAGGCAAACAATGAGCAGTTCTTC,CASSQAFQANNEQFF
TRBD1,TRBJ1-2,TRBV15,few,TGTGCCACCAGCAGAGAACAGGGGTCCGGGGGCTACACCTTC,CATSREQGSGGYTF
TRBD2,TRBJ2-5,TRBV29-1,few,TGCAGCGTCATGACTAGCCCCCAAGAGACCCAGTACTTC,CSVMTSPQETQYF
.,TRBJ1-4,TRBV20-1,.,TGCAGTGCTAGCCAGGGATTTGAAAAACTGTTTTTT,CSASQGFEKLFF
.,TRBJ2-3,TRBV11-2,.,TGTGCCAGCGGCAATGGACCGACAGATACGCAGTATTTT,CASGNGPTDTQYF
.,TRBJ2-1,TRBV20-1,few,TGCAGTGTTCAGGGGGGGGGCGCGTTTGAGCAGTTCTTC,CSVQGGGAFEQFF
.,TRBJ1-1,TRBV29-1,.,TGCAGCGGGCTAGAGGGGCAGAACACTGAAGCTTTCTTT,CSGLEGQNTEAFF
.,TRBJ2-5,TRBV28,.,TGTGCCAGCAGTTCTGGTTCCCGGCAGCACAAGACCCAGTACTTC,CASSSGSRQHKTQYF
TRBD2,TRBJ2-7,TRBV4-1,few,TGCGCCAGCAGCCAAGATGATAGCGGGAGAAGGTACGAGCAGTACTTC,CASSQDDSGRRYEQYF
TRBD1,TRBJ2-5,TRBV3-1,few,TGTGCCAGCAGCCAAGAAGGCAGGGGGGAGACCCAGTACTTC,CASSQEGRGETQYF
.,TRBJ1-2,TRBV28,.,TGTGCCAGCAGTTTTACCAAGGGTTTGGGTGACTACACCTTC,CASSFTKGLGDYTF
.,TRBJ2-2,TRBV20-1,.,TGCAGTGCCAGAAGCACCGGGGAGCTGTTTTTT,CSARSTGELFF
TRBD2,TRBJ2-7,TRBV27,few,TGTGCCAGCAGTTTATCGCCTAGCGGGAGTGCGCAGTACTTC,CASSLSPSGSAQYF
.,TRBJ2-1,TRBV29-1,few,TGCAGCGTCTTCCACAATGAGCAGTTCTTC,CSVFHNEQFF